The 26 T cell receptor beta chains presented below share a single source sample, sequenced in a study of blood T cell repertoires in COVID-19. Only in-frame clones appear in the TCRdb table, and some are missing; sequencing was by immunoSEQ multiplex PCR. The sample lists about 240,000 clones; roughly four fifths were seen once. Sequenced input: peripheral blood. The source is a woman aged 80 or older with COVID-19, enrolled during active disease.

The J gene is TRBJ2-1, the V gene TRBV5-5, with D possibly TRBD2 on 5 matching bases. This CDR3 is built from 15 residues. Trimming shortened V by 0 bases and J by 4 bases, and 11 bases separated the two germline ends. In germline, CDR1 is SGHKS, CDR2 YYEKEE (reference sequence). The CDR3 DNA reads TGTGCCAGCAGCTTGGCCCGGGATCCTTACAATGAGCAGTTCTTC. Protein sequence: CASSLARDPYNEQFF.

The chain recombines TRBV2 with TRBJ2-6, with 8 bases aligning to TRBD1. The germline V gene has CDR1 SNHLY and CDR2 FYNNEI. The CDR3 runs to 18 residues. J lost 0 bases, V lost 6 bases, and 10 bases had no gene match. The CDR3 spells CASRVPGQEFSGANVLTF. The CDR3 DNA sequence: TGTGCCAGCAGAGTTCCGGGACAGGAGTTCTCTGGGGCCAACGTCCTGACTTTC.

This clone was seen only a few times. The chain combines TRBV4-1 with TRBJ1-4, with D perhaps TRBD1 (6 bases). The CDR3 is 15 residues long. The V gene's germline CDR1 is MGHRA and CDR2 YSYEKL. Trimming removed 1 base from V and 8 bases from J, with 14 bases in between. This chain's CDR3 is CASSQGQGGGEKLFF. The CDR3 DNA sequence: TGCGCCAGCAGCCAAGGTCAAGGGGGTGGGGAAAAACTGTTTTTT.

V is TRBV11-1 and J is TRBJ1-3; D is unclear. This CDR3 region has 14 residues. The V end lost 5 bases, the J end lost 4 bases, and 12 bases lay between the germline ends. Germline-derived CDR1 and CDR2 are SGHAT and FQDESV (reference sequence). CDR3 residues: CASSTRREGNTIYF. Written as DNA, the CDR3 is TGTGCCAGCAGCACGAGACGGGAAGGAAACACCATATATTTT.

The chain combines TRBV3-1 (or the pseudogene TRBV3-2) with TRBJ1-2; D is unclear. Germline lookup yields CDR1 LGHDT and CDR2 YNNKEL (reference sequence). The CDR3 is 16 amino acids. V lost 1 base and J lost 8, with 20 bases in between. Here the CDR3 DNA reads TGTGCCAGCAGCCAAGGATTCGAGGGAAGGGATAGGGGCTACACCTTC. Translated, it gives CASSQGFEGRDRGYTF.

This clone was observed a few times. The J gene is TRBJ1-5, the V gene TRBV30; D is possibly TRBD1 (6 bases). Germline lookup yields CDR1 GTSNPN and CDR2 SVGIG (reference sequence). CDR3 size: 12 residues. V lost 6 bases and J lost 4, with 10 bases in between. The CDR3, as DNA: TGTGCCTGTAAACAGGGAAATCAGCCCCAGCATTTT. The encoded protein is CACKQGNQPQHF.

J is TRBJ2-1 and V is TRBV4-1; the match to TRBD2 covers 14 bases. V trimming: 0 bases; J trimming: 8 bases; junction bases outside the gene matches: 3. There are 16 residues in the CDR3. CDR1 and CDR2 from the germline V gene are MGHRA and YSYEKL. The CDR3 DNA follows: TGCGCCAGCAGCCAAGAGAGACTAGCGGGAGGGTATGAGCAGTTCTTC. It is translated as CASSQERLAGGYEQFF.

The V call is TRBV2, the J call TRBJ2-7, with D maybe TRBD2 (6 bases). CDR1 is SNHLY, CDR2 FYNNEI, per germline. The CDR3 covers 14 residues. Trimming took 10 bases from V and 5 from J, leaving 21 bases between them. The CDR3 nucleotides are TGTGCCACCGCCGAACGGGAGAATGTCCACGAGCAGTACTTC. This encodes CATAERENVHEQYF.

J is TRBJ2-1 and V is TRBV7-9; D remains unclear. Deletions cut 7 bases from V and 1 base from J, with 11 bases between. The CDR3 runs to 14 residues. CDR1 is SEHNR and CDR2 is FQNEAQ in the germline V gene (reference sequence). The CDR3 sequence is CASTPVGSYNEQFF. The CDR3 DNA reads as TGTGCCAGCACTCCTGTCGGGTCCTACAATGAGCAGTTCTTC.

V usage is TRBV9 and J usage is TRBJ1-5; no definite D call. Germline lookup yields CDR1 SGDLS and CDR2 YYNGEE. Trimming left V 3 bases short and J 0 bases short, with 10 bases between. The CDR3 sequence is 15 residues long. This CDR3 is CASSAGGNSNQPQHF. The CDR3 DNA is TGTGCCAGCAGCGCTGGAGGGAATAGCAATCAGCCCCAGCATTTT.

This rearrangement joins TRBV5-4 to TRBJ2-3; 8 bases match TRBD1. This CDR3 spans 13 amino acids. Germline loops: CDR1 SGHNT, CDR2 YYREEE (reference sequence). V was clipped by 1 base and J by 6 bases; unmatched bases: 1. The CDR3 region is CASSLRQGDTQYF. The DNA for the CDR3 is TGTGCCAGCAGCTTGCGACAGGGGGATACGCAGTATTTT. The whole variable domain, filled in from reference TRBV5-4 and TRBJ2-3, reads ETGVTQSPTHLIKTRGQQVTLRCSSQSGHNTVSWYQQALGQGPQFIFQYYREEENGRGNFPPRFSGLQFPNYSSELNVNALELDDSALYLCASSLRQGDTQYFGPGTRLTVL.

This chain links TRBV28 with TRBJ2-7, with 8 bases lining up with TRBD1. Germline V gene data show CDR1 as MDHEN and CDR2 as SYDVKM. CDR3 size: 16 residues. After removal of 5 bases from V and 4 bases from J, the junction contained 13 bases not matched to a gene. CDR3: CASSAGGGGLKYEQYF. CDR3 nucleotide sequence: TGTGCCAGCAGTGCAGGGGGCGGTGGATTAAAGTACGAGCAGTACTTC.

The chain has TRBV18 and TRBJ2-1; 12 bases map to TRBD2. The CDR3 is made up of 15 amino acids. Germline V gives CDR1 KGHSH, CDR2 LQKENI. The trim removed 3 bases at V and 5 bases at J, leaving 2 bases unmatched. This CDR3 reads CASSPLAGGDNEQFF. CDR3 in DNA: TGTGCCAGCTCACCCCTAGCGGGAGGGGACAATGAGCAGTTCTTC.

This clone is a singleton in its sample. Other DNA sequences from this sample encode an identical CDR3 as well. The gene calls are TRBV18 and TRBJ1-5; D is possibly TRBD1 (5 bases). Germline CDR1 and CDR2: KGHSH and LQKENI. The CDR3 contains 13 residues. V lost 6 bases and J 1 base, leaving 7 bases between the germline ends. The CDR3 DNA follows: TGTGCCAGCTCGGAGGGGAGCAATCAGCCCCAGCATTTT. It codes for CASSEGSNQPQHF.

The V and J genes are TRBV13 and TRBJ1-1; D uncertain. The CDR3 extends over 13 amino acids. Germline CDR1 and CDR2: PRHDT and FYEKMQ (reference sequence). V was pared by 5 bases and J by 1 base, with 8 bases between. CDR3 coding DNA: TGTGCCAGCAGCCTTACACCGAACACTGAAGCTTTCTTT. Protein: CASSLTPNTEAFF.

The chain uses TRBV30 and TRBJ2-4; TRBD2 aligns across 10 bases. With 0 bases clipped from V and 8 bases from J, the junction kept 4 bases outside the gene matches. The CDR3 is 14 amino acids. Germline V CDR1 and CDR2: GTSNPN, SVGIG (reference sequence). CDR3 nucleotide sequence: TGTGCCTGGAGTGTAGGACTAGCGGTTGACATTCAGTACTTC. This sequence encodes CAWSVGLAVDIQYF.

This clone was seen a handful of times. This chain connects TRBV28 to TRBJ1-2, with 9 bases that match TRBD1. CDR1 is MDHEN and CDR2 is SYDVKM in the germline V gene. The CDR3 runs to 15 residues. The V and J ends lost 1 base and 6 bases, in that order; junction bases with no gene match: 6. CDR3 DNA sequence: TGTGCCAGCAGTTTATTCCCAGACAGGGGGGATGGCTACACCTTC. It yields the protein CASSLFPDRGDGYTF.

J is TRBJ1-6 and V is TRBV7-3; D unresolved. Per germline, CDR1 SGHTA and CDR2 FQGTGA. Trimming removed 1 base at V and 10 bases at J, with 8 bases between. This CDR3 region has 13 residues. CDR3 in DNA: TGTGCCAGCAGCTTAAACGAGGGCTCACCCCTCCACTTT. This encodes CASSLNEGSPLHF.

The rearrangement uses TRBV5-1 and TRBJ2-5; TRBD1 is a possible D gene (6 bases). The CDR3 totals 15 residues. The germline V gene has CDR1 SGHRS and CDR2 YFSETQ. Trimming left V 2 bases short and J 5 bases short, with 16 bases between. The CDR3 DNA follows: TGCGCCAGCAGCTTAAATACAGGGAGTTTGGAGACCCAGTACTTC. This translates into CASSLNTGSLETQYF. Supplemented by reference TRBV5-1 and TRBJ2-5, the full variable domain reads KAGVTQTPRYLIKTRGQQVTLSCSPISGHRSVSWYQQTPGQGLQFLFEYFSETQRNKGNFPGRFSGRQFSNSRSEMNVSTLELGDSALYLCASSLNTGSLETQYFGPGTRLLVL.

This clone was counted between two and nine times. The chain joins TRBV5-1 to TRBJ2-5; 8 bases are shared with TRBD2. J was trimmed by 5 bases and V by 1 base; bases with no gene match: 10. The CDR3 contains 16 residues. Germline V lookup: CDR1 SGHRS, CDR2 YFSETQ. For the CDR3, the DNA is TGCGCCAGCAGCTTGCGGGGGGGGGCGAGGTCGGAGACCCAGTACTTC. Translation: CASSLRGGARSETQYF.

The chain employs TRBV27 and TRBJ1-1; 8 bases fit TRBD1. V lost 6 bases, J lost 4 bases, and 7 bases stayed unmatched. Germline V gene sequence: CDR1 MNHEY, CDR2 SMNVEV (reference sequence). The CDR3 contains 14 residues. The DNA of the CDR3 is TGTGCCAGCAGATCCTCAGGGGGCATCACTGAAGCTTTCTTT. Translation: CASRSSGGITEAFF.

The J gene is TRBJ2-2, the V gene TRBV9; unclear D gene. Trimming removed 4 bases from V and 3 bases from J, with 10 bases in between. Germline values: CDR1 SGDLS, CDR2 YYNGEE. The CDR3 covers 14 residues. The CDR3, as DNA: TGTGCCAGCAGCTCCAGACTGCACACCGGGGAGCTGTTTTTT. Its translation: CASSSRLHTGELFF.

The rearrangement uses TRBV18 and TRBJ1-1; 8 bases align to TRBD1. Germline CDR1 and CDR2: KGHSH and LQKENI. Germline trimming cut 3 bases from V and 4 bases from J; bases unmatched to any gene: 4. The CDR3 has 14 amino acids. CDR3 DNA sequence: TGTGCCAGCTCACCCAGGGGGCGAGGCACTGAAGCTTTCTTT. Its translation: CASSPRGRGTEAFF.

The chain has TRBV6-2 or TRBV6-3 and TRBJ1-5; D possibly corresponds to TRBD1 (5 bases). The CDR3 covers 17 residues. Germline CDR1 is MNHEY and CDR2 is SVGEGT. V lost 7 bases and J lost 0, with 19 bases in between. The CDR3 region has the DNA TGTGCCAGCACCCCGAGTAGGGCGGGGGTTAGCAATCAGCCCCAGCATTTT. It yields the protein CASTPSRAGVSNQPQHF.

The chain couples TRBV5-1 to TRBJ1-2; D might be TRBD1 (5 bases). The CDR3 covers 13 residues. Germline loops: CDR1 SGHRS, CDR2 YFSETQ. V was clipped by 3 bases and J by 8 bases, with 14 bases between them. The CDR3 DNA sequence: TGCGCCAGCAGCTCAATCGACAGAGACGGCTACACCTTC. Protein sequence: CASSSIDRDGYTF.

This chain joins TRBV7-6 and TRBJ2-3; perhaps TRBD1 as D (6 bases). V lost 6 bases and J 3 bases, leaving 16 bases between the germline ends. The germline V gene has CDR1 SGHVS and CDR2 FNYEAQ. This CDR3 has 15 residues. The chain's CDR3 is CASRVTGLGTDTQYF. The CDR3 nucleotides are TGTGCCAGCAGAGTTACAGGGCTTGGGACAGATACGCAGTATTTT. Drawing the rest from reference TRBV7-6 and TRBJ2-3, the complete variable domain is GAGVSQSPRYKVTKRGQDVALRCDPISGHVSLYWYRQALGQGPEFLTYFNYEAQQDKSGLPNDRFSAERPEGSISTLTIQRTEQRDSAMYRCASRVTGLGTDTQYFGPGTRLTVL.